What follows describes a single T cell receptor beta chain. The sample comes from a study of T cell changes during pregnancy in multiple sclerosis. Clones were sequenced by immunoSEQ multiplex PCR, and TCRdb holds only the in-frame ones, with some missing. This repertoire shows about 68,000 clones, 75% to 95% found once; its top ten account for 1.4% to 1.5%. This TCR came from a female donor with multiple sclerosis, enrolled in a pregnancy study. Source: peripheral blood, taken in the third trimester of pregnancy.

CDR3 in DNA: TGTGCCAGCAGCTCCATAGTGGACAGGGGGAACGGGAATTCACCCCTCCACTTT. Amino acid sequence: CASSSIVDRGNGNSPLHF. The chain couples TRBV7-3 to TRBJ1-6; TRBD1 matches 10 bases. This CDR3 has 18 residues. Germline trimming cut 4 bases from V and 7 bases from J; bases unmatched to any gene: 13. Germline V gene sequence: CDR1 SGHTA, CDR2 FQGTGA.